The present TCR beta chain was sequenced within a study of shared clonotypes between healthy human individuals. The CDR3 has 14 residues. V was shortened by 4 bases and J by 4 bases, with 12 bases between the two germline ends. Germline CDR1 is LNHDA and CDR2 is SQIVND (reference sequence). The authors' processing: ImmunoSEQ output lacked quality scores and full-length reads, limiting matched filtering. TCRdb's table, derived via immunoSEQ multiplex PCR, lists solely in-frame clones and lacks some. V, J and clone size reflect that table, while D and trimming were determined from the DNA. The repertoire holds around 700,000 clones, with approximately 79% as singletons.

This receptor was obtained from a woman aged 25 to 39 in good health. The chain joins TRBV19 to TRBJ2-3, with a possible D match to TRBD2 (6 bases). Sequenced sample: memory CD4+ T cells sorted from blood. Subset of the sample: CD45RA-negative fraction. CDR3: CASSRGGVSDTQYF. As DNA, the CDR3 is TGTGCCAGTAGTAGGGGAGGAGTATCAGATACGCAGTATTTT.